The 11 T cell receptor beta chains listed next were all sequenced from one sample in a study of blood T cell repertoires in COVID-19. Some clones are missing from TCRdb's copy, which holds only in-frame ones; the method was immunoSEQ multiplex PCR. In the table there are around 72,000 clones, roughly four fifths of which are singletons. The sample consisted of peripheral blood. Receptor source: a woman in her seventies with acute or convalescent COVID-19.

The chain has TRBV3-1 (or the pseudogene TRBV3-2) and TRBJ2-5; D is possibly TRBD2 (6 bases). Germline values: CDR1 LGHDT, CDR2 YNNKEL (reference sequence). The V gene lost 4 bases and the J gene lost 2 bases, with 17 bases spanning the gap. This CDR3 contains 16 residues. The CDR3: CASSPAWVGRQETQYF. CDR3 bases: TGTGCCAGCAGCCCCGCGTGGGTGGGGAGGCAAGAGACCCAGTACTTC.

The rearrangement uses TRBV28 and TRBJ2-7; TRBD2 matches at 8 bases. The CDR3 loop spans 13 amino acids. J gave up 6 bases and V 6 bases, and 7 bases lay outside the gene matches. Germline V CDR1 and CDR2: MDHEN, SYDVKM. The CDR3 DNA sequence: TGTGCCAGCAGGACCCCGGGACTAGTCGAGCAGTACTTC. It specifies CASRTPGLVEQYF. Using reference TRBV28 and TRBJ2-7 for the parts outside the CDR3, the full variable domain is DVKVTQSSRYLVKRTGEKVFLECVQDMDHENMFWYRQDPGLGLRLIYFSYDVKMKEKGDIPEGYSVSREKKERFSLILESASTNQTSMYLCASRTPGLVEQYFGPGTRLTVT.

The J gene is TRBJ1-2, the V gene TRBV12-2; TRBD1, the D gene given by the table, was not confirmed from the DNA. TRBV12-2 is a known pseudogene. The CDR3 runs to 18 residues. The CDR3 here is CASRSRGRDRGESDGYTF. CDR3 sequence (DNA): TGTGCAAGTCGCTCTCGGGGCCGGGACAGGGGGGAATCGGATGGCTACACCTTC.

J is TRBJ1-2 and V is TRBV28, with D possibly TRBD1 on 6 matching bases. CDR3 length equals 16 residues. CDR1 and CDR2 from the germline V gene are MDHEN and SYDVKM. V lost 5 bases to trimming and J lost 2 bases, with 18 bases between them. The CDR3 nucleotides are TGTGCCAGCAGTCTCCCGGCTGCCGGGACAAACTATGGCTACACCTTC. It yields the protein CASSLPAAGTNYGYTF.

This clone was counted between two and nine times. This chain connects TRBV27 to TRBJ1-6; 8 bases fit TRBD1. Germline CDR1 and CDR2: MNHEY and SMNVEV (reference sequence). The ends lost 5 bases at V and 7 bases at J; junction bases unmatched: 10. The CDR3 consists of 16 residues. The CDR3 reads CASSKPRQGSNSPLHF. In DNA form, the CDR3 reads TGTGCCAGCAGTAAGCCGCGACAGGGGTCGAATTCACCCCTCCACTTT.

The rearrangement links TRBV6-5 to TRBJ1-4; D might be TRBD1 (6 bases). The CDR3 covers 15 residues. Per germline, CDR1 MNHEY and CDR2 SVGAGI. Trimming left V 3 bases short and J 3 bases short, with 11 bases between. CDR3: CASSYTRGPNEKLFF. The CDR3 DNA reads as TGTGCCAGCAGTTATACCAGGGGACCTAATGAAAAACTGTTTTTT.

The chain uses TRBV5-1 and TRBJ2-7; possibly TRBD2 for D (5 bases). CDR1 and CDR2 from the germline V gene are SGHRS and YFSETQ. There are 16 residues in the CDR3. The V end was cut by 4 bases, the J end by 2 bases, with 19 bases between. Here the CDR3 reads CASSLDGSVRTYEQYF. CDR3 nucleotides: TGCGCCAGCAGCCTAGACGGTAGCGTCAGGACCTACGAGCAGTACTTC.

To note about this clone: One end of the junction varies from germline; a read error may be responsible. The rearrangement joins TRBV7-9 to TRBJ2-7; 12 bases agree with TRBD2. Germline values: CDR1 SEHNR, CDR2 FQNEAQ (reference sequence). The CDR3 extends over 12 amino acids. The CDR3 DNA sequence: TGTGCCAGCAGCGCAGGACTAGCGGGATGGGGCTTC. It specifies CASSAGLAGWGF.

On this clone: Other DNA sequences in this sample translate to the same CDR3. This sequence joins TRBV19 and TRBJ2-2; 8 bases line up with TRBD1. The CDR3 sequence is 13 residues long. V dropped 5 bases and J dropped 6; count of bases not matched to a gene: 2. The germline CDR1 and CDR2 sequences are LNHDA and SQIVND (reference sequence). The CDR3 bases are TGTGCCAGTAGTGGGACAGGTGCCGGGGAGCTGTTTTTT. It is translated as CASSGTGAGELFF.

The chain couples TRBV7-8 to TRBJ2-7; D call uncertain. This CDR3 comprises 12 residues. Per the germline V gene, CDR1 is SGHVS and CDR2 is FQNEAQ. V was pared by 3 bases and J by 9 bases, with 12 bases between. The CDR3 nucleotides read TGTGCCAGCAGCTTTTCCCGAGCAGGGCAGTACTTC. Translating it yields CASSFSRAGQYF.

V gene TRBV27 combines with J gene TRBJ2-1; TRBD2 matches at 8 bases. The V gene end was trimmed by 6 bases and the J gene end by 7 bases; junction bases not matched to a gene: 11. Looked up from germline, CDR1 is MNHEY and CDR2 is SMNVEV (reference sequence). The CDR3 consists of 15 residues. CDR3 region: CASSPIQRESNEQFF. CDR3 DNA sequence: TGTGCCAGCAGCCCTATACAGCGGGAGTCGAATGAGCAGTTCTTC.